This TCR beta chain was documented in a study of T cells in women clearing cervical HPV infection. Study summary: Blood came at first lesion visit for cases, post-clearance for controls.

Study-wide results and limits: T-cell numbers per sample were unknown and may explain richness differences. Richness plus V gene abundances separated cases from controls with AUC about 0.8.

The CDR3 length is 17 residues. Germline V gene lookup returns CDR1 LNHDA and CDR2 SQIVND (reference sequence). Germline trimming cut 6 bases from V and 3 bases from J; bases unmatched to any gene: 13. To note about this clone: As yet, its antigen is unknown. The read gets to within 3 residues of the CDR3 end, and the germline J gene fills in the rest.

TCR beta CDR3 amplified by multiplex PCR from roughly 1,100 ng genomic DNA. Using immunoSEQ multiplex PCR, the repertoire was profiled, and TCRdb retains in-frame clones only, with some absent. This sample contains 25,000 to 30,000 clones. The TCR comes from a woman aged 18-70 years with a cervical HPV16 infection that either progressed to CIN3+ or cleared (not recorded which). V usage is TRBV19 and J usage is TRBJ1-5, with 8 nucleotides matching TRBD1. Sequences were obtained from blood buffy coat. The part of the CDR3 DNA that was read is TGTGCCAGTAGGAAGTGGATGGACAGGGATTACAATCAGCCC. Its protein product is CASRKWMDRDYNQP. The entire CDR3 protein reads CASRKWMDRDYNQPQHF.